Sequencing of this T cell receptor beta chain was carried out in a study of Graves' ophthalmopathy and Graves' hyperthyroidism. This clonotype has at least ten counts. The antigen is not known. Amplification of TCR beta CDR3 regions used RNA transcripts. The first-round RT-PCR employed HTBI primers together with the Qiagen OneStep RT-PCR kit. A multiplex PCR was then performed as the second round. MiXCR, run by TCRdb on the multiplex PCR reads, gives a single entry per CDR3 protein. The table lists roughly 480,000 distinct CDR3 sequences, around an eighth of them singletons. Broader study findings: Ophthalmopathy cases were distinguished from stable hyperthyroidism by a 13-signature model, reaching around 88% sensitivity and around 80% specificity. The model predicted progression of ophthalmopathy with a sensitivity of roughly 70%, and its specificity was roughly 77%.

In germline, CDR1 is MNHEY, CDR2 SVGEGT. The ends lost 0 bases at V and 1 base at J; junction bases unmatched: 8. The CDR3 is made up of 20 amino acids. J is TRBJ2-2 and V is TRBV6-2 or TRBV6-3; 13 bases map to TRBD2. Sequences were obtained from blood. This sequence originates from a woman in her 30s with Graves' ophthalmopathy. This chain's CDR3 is CASSYSLTSGRARNTGELFF. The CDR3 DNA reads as TGTGCCAGCAGTTACTCCCTAACTAGCGGGAGGGCCCGGAACACCGGGGAGCTGTTTTTT.